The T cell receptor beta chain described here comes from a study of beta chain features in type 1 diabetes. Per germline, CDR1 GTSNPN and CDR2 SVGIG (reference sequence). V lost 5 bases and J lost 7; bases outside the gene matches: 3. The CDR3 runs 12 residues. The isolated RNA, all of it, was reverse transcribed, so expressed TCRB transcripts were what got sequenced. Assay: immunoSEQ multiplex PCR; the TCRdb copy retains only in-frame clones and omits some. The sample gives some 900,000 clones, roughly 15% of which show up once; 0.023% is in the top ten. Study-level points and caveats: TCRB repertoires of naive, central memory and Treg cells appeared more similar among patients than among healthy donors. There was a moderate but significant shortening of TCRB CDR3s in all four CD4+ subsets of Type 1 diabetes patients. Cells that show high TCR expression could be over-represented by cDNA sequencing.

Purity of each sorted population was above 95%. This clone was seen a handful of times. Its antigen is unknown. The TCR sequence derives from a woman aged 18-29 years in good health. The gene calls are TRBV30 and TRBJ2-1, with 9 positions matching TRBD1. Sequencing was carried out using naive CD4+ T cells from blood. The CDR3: CAWGQGRNEQFF. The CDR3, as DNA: TGTGCCTGGGGACAGGGGCGGAATGAGCAGTTCTTC.